These 7 T cell receptor beta chains originate from one sample sequenced in a study of blood T cells in healthy people across ages. With a J-beta primer mix and a sample-barcoded 5' primer, a second PCR ran about 7 to 11 cycles. Each CDR3 protein is one row after TCRdb ran MiXCR on the 5' RACE reads. The repertoire consists of 700,000 or so distinct CDR3 sequences, with 20% to 25% occurring once and the leading ten covering 22%. The sample was blood. The receptors were sampled from a man in his 70s in good health.

V usage is TRBV3-1 and J usage is TRBJ1-4; D is possibly TRBD1 (6 bases). The CDR3 is 14 amino acids. V gave up 5 bases and J gave up 5 bases, with 12 bases separating them. Germline-derived CDR1 and CDR2 are LGHDT and YNNKEL (reference sequence). CDR3 coding DNA: TGTGCCAGCAGCTGGGGGGCGTGGAATGAAAAACTGTTTTTT. It yields the protein CASSWGAWNEKLFF.

The rearrangement joins TRBV7-2 to TRBJ2-5, with D uncertain. The assigned J gene may be wrong: the sequence end matches TRBJ2-7 better. The length of the CDR3 is 16 residues. Germline-derived CDR1 and CDR2 are SGHTA and FQGNSA. CDR3: CASSLRSYSEAYEQYF. CDR3 DNA: TGTGCCAGCAGCCTGAGAAGCTATTCGGAAGCCTACGAGCAGTACTTC.

The sample holds a few counts of this clonotype. The chain couples TRBV12-3 or TRBV12-4 to TRBJ2-5; 8 nucleotides match TRBD2. V lost 6 bases to trimming and J lost 2 bases; unmatched junction nucleotides: 23. The CDR3 has 20 amino acids. The CDR3 loop reads CASSQSGGRVAVGVQETQYF. The CDR3 DNA reads as TGTGCCAGCAGCCAAAGCGGGGGAAGGGTGGCGGTTGGGGTTCAAGAGACCCAGTACTTC.

J is TRBJ1-5 and V is TRBV24-1; no definite D call. V was clipped by 2 bases and J by 7 bases, with 14 bases between them. This CDR3 has 15 residues. In germline, CDR1 is KGHDR, CDR2 SFDVKD. CDR3 DNA: TGTGCCACCAGTGATTCTAAGACGGGTACGCAGCCCCAGCATTTT. Amino acid sequence: CATSDSKTGTQPQHF.

The V call is TRBV4-2, the J call TRBJ2-3; possibly TRBD1 or TRBD2 for D (7 bases each). The CDR3 is made up of 16 amino acids. Trimming cost V 4 bases and J 5 bases, with 19 bases left between them. The V gene's germline CDR1 is LGHNA and CDR2 YNFKEQ. The CDR3 loop is CASSPRGGGRLDTQYF. CDR3 DNA sequence: TGTGCCAGCAGCCCCAGGGGGGGGGGCCGATTAGATACGCAGTATTTT.

This clonotype is a singleton in its sample. The chain uses TRBV5-5 and TRBJ1-2, with a possible D match to TRBD1 (6 bases). The CDR3 is 14 residues long. V was cut by 2 bases and J by 8 bases, with 16 bases left in between. Germline-derived CDR1 and CDR2 are SGHKS and YYEKEE (reference sequence). The CDR3 nucleotides read TGTGCCAGCAGCTTCCAACAGGGAGGCCACGGCTACACCTTC. As protein: CASSFQQGGHGYTF. Filled out from reference TRBV5-5 and TRBJ1-2, the complete variable domain reads DAGVTQSPTHLIKTRGQQVTLRCSPISGHKSVSWYQQVLGQGPQFIFQYYEKEERGRGNFPDRFSARQFPNYSSELNVNALLLGDSALYLCASSFQQGGHGYTFGSGTRLTVV.

This clonotype was picked up a small number of times. J is TRBJ1-5 and V is TRBV7-9; TRBD1 matches 8 bases. This CDR3 contains 17 residues. CDR1 and CDR2 (germline): SEHNR, FQNEAQ (reference sequence). V trimming: 3 bases; J trimming: 1 base; junction bases outside the gene matches: 8. The CDR3 nucleotides read TGTGCCAGCAGCTTCGGGTCAGGGGGCTACAGCAATCAGCCCCAGCATTTT. It codes for CASSFGSGGYSNQPQHF. Full variable domain (rest looked up from reference TRBV7-9 and TRBJ1-5): DTGVSQNPRHKITKRGQNVTFRCDPISEHNRLYWYRQTLGQGPEFLTYFQNEAQLEKSRLLSDRFSAERPKGSFSTLEIQRTEQGDSAMYLCASSFGSGGYSNQPQHFGDGTRLSIL.